Below, 8 T cell receptor beta chains from the same sample are listed, as sequenced in a study of T cells in women clearing cervical HPV infection. Sequencing used immunoSEQ multiplex PCR; TCRdb keeps in-frame clones, though not all of them. This table holds fewer than 40,000 clones. Sequenced material: blood buffy coat. The receptors shown here come from a woman between 18 and 69 years old with a cervical HPV16 infection that either progressed to CIN3+ or cleared (not recorded which).

A note on this clone: The read ends 3 residues before the CDR3 terminus; that terminus is restored from the germline J gene. The chain uses TRBV20-1 and TRBJ2-7; D may be TRBD1 (5 bases). The CDR3 spans 13 residues. The V end was cut by 5 bases, the J end by 0 bases, with 11 bases between. The germline gives CDR1 DFQATT, CDR2 SNEGSKA (reference sequence). The CDR3 spells CSAPRRDSYEQYF. The covered CDR3 bases are TGCAGTGCTCCCCGCAGGGACTCCTACGAG.

Worth noting for this clone: From the germline J gene comes the end of the CDR3, since the read stops 3 residues before it. The V gene is TRBV7-6, the J gene TRBJ1-4; TRBD1 agrees at 8 bases. Germline V gene data show CDR1 as SGHVS and CDR2 as FNYEAQ. The CDR3 runs 15 residues. With 5 bases clipped from V and 5 bases from J, the junction kept 7 bases outside the gene matches. CDR3 sequence reads: CASSLGGTGNEKLFF. The covered CDR3 bases are TGTGCCAGCAGCCTTGGTGGGACAGGAAATGAAAAA.

About this clone itself: The CDR3 extends 3 residues past the end of the read, so its final part is completed from the germline J gene. The chain couples TRBV10-2 to TRBJ1-5; tentatively, D is TRBD1 (5 bases). The germline V gene has CDR1 WSHSY and CDR2 SAAADI. Between the trimmed V and J ends, which lost 4 bases and 5 bases, there was a span of 9 bases. The CDR3 covers 13 residues. CDR3 sequence reads: CASSAGDYQPQHF. The part of the CDR3 DNA that was read is TGCGCCAGCAGTGCCGGGGACTATCAGCCC.

CDR3 DNA, as far as it was read: TGTGCCAGTAGAACAGCGGCCAAAAACATC. This codes for CASRTAAKNI. The whole CDR3 sequence is CASRTAAKNIYTF. The chain couples TRBV19 to TRBJ1-2; D remains unclear. The read finishes 3 residues shy of the CDR3 end, and the germline J gene is used to complete it. CDR1 is LNHDA and CDR2 is SQIVND in the germline V gene (reference sequence). The CDR3 covers 13 residues.

Of note for this clone: The read stops 3 residues short of the end of the CDR3; the missing end is completed from the germline J gene. The V and J genes are TRBV20-1 and TRBJ1-1, with 10 bases aligning to TRBD1. Trimming removed 4 bases from V and 1 base from J; junction bases left unmatched: 9. Germline loops: CDR1 DFQATT, CDR2 SNEGSKA (reference sequence). This CDR3 has 16 amino acids. This CDR3 reads CSATGQGLVKNTEAFF. CDR3 bases read: TGCAGTGCTACGGGACAGGGGCTAGTGAAGAACACTGAA.

In regard to this clone: The read ends 3 residues early relative to the CDR3; the germline J gene fills the gap. This chain joins TRBV19 and TRBJ2-2; 10 bases align to TRBD1. The CDR3 is 14 residues long. CDR1 LNHDA and CDR2 SQIVND come from the germline V gene (reference sequence). J lost 5 bases, V lost 10 bases, and 7 bases had no gene match. CDR3 DNA, as far as it was read: TGTGCCACCGGACAGGGGGTGAGGACCGGGGAG. Protein sequence: CATGQGVRTGE. The whole CDR3 sequence is CATGQGVRTGELFF.

Notes on this clone: With the read ending 3 residues before the CDR3 end, the germline J gene is used to fill in that end. The chain combines TRBV5-1 with TRBJ1-6, with no clear D. Germline CDR1 SGHRS, CDR2 YFSETQ. CDR3 length equals 14 residues. Trimming cost V 0 bases and J 7 bases, with 8 bases left between them. The CDR3 loop reads CASSLDSENSPLHF. CDR3 DNA (partial): TGCGCCAGCAGCTTGGACAGTGAGAATTCACCC.

Comments on this clone: One end of the junction is discordant with germline, which a read error may explain. The read terminates 3 residues ahead of where the CDR3 ends, so the germline J gene completes it. J is TRBJ2-1 and V is TRBV6-2 or TRBV6-3; no firm D call. Germline assignment: CDR1 MNHEY and CDR2 SVGEGT. The CDR3 consists of 13 residues. The CDR3: CASSYPHYIEQFF. The DNA read from the CDR3 is TGTGCCAGCAGTTACCCCCACTACATTGAG.